These 22 T cell receptor beta chains were all obtained from the same sample, sequenced in a study of T cell repertoires in cytomegalovirus infection. No antigen is known for these receptors. TCRdb independently ran MiXCR on the reads; one entry per CDR3 protein. The sample consists of tens of thousands of distinct CDR3 sequences, 20% of them appearing once. The source was CD8+ T cells from cultured PBMCs, collected from culture after CMV antigen stimulation. The receptors shown here come from a human donor in good health (CMV status not recorded). Some clones in this sample may be carry-over from other donors' samples.

This clonotype occurred many times. The chain combines TRBV28 with TRBJ1-2, with TRBD1 matching over 7 bases. The CDR3 contains 15 residues. CDR1 MDHEN and CDR2 SYDVKM come from the germline V gene. Unmatched junction bases numbered 13, after V lost 8 bases and J lost 4 bases. The CDR3 reads CASLQGNRGTYGYTF. CDR3 in DNA: TGTGCCAGCCTTCAGGGAAACAGGGGTACCTATGGCTACACCTTC.

V is TRBV6-1 and J is TRBJ2-7; D assignment may be TRBD1 or TRBD2 (6 bases each). CDR1 and CDR2 from the germline V gene are MNHNS and SASEGT. CDR3 length equals 15 residues. V was clipped by 0 bases and J by 4 bases, with 13 bases between them. The CDR3 sequence: CASSEARGLRYEQYF. As DNA, the CDR3 is TGTGCCAGCAGTGAAGCACGGGGGCTAAGGTACGAGCAGTACTTC.

A few counts support this clonotype. The genes are TRBV19 and TRBJ1-1; D is unclear. Germline CDR1 and CDR2: LNHDA and SQIVND (reference sequence). This CDR3 is 15 amino acids long. The V end was cut by 7 bases, the J end by 1 base, with 16 bases between. The chain's CDR3 is CASTSYGEGNTEAFF. The CDR3 nucleotides read TGTGCCAGTACCTCGTACGGAGAGGGGAACACTGAAGCTTTCTTT.

V is TRBV7-9 and J is TRBJ2-3, with TRBD1 identical over 8 bases. Trimming removed 6 bases from V and 5 bases from J; junction bases left unmatched: 1. Germline lookup yields CDR1 SEHNR and CDR2 FQNEAQ (reference sequence). This CDR3 has 12 amino acids. The CDR3 spells CASRGTGDTQYF. The CDR3 coding sequence is TGTGCCAGCAGGGGGACAGGAGATACGCAGTATTTT.

This clonotype appeared a single time. The genes are TRBV7-6 and TRBJ2-5; the D gene is possibly TRBD2 (6 bases). This CDR3 is built from 15 residues. CDR1 is SGHVS, CDR2 FNYEAQ, per germline. V was trimmed by 5 bases and J by 2 bases, leaving 15 bases between them. CDR3 protein: CASSPYIGGQETQYF. DNA for the CDR3: TGTGCCAGCAGCCCTTACATCGGGGGACAAGAGACCCAGTACTTC.

The chain links TRBV12-3 or TRBV12-4 to TRBJ1-1; TRBD1 agrees at 8 bases. With V trimmed by 5 bases and J by 4 bases, 9 bases remained unmatched. The CDR3 extends over 15 amino acids. The CDR3 nucleotides read TGTGCCAGCAGTCGACACTACAGGGGGGGCACTGAAGCTTTCTTT. This gives the protein CASSRHYRGGTEAFF.

There are a few counts of this clonotype. The rearrangement joins TRBV6-2 or TRBV6-3 to TRBJ1-5, with TRBD1 as a possible D gene (5 bases). This CDR3 contains 13 residues. The germline gives CDR1 MNHEY, CDR2 SVGEGT. V was pared by 7 bases and J by 6 bases, with 13 bases between. This chain's CDR3 is CASTLGGIQPQHF. The DNA for the CDR3 is TGTGCCAGCACCCTGGGGGGTATTCAGCCCCAGCATTTT.

The table lists this clonotype with many counts. Here the CDR3 DNA reads TGTGCCAGCAGGGGCGGTACCGAAGCTTTCTTT. Protein: CASRGGTEAFF. The genes are TRBV25-1 and TRBJ1-1; D uncertain. The CDR3 sequence is 11 residues long. CDR1 is MGHDK, CDR2 SYGVNS, per germline. With 6 bases removed from V and 8 bases from J, the gap between germline ends came to 10 bases.

The rearrangement uses TRBV5-6 and TRBJ2-7, with D possibly being TRBD1 (5 bases). Trimming cost V 4 bases and J 2 bases, with 16 bases left between them. The CDR3 has 15 residues. Per the germline V gene, CDR1 is SGHDT and CDR2 is YYEEEE. CDR3 sequence (DNA): TGTGCCAGCAGCCCACTTGACAGAGCCACCTACGAGCAGTACTTC. Its protein is CASSPLDRATYEQYF.

The chain is built from TRBV7-2 and TRBJ2-3; D may be TRBD2 (5 bases). V was trimmed by 2 bases and J by 4 bases, leaving 16 bases between them. The CDR3 consists of 16 residues. The germline V gene has CDR1 SGHTA and CDR2 FQGNSA. The DNA for the CDR3 is TGTGCCAGCAGCTTATCGCCAGGAGGCGTCGCAGATACGCAGTATTTT. Translation gives CASSLSPGGVADTQYF.

This clonotype was detected only a few times. The rearrangement uses TRBV7-2 and TRBJ2-2; a weak D match, TRBD2 (7 bases). The germline gives CDR1 SGHTA, CDR2 FQGNSA. V was shortened by 3 bases and J by 5 bases, with 16 bases between the two germline ends. This CDR3 comprises 16 residues. CDR3 nucleotide sequence: TGTGCCAGCAGCTTGTGGGGACTACAGGGAACCGGGGAGCTGTTTTTT. Amino acids: CASSLWGLQGTGELFF.

This chain connects TRBV27 to TRBJ1-2, with D possibly TRBD1 on 5 matching bases. The germline V and J ends were trimmed by 0 bases and 4 bases, with 12 bases remaining between them. From germline, CDR1 is MNHEY and CDR2 SMNVEV (reference sequence). CDR3 length: 15 residues. CDR3 sequence: CASSLSGDGGYGYTF. CDR3 bases: TGTGCCAGCAGTTTATCTGGCGACGGGGGCTATGGCTACACCTTC.

The gene calls are TRBV6-1 and TRBJ2-1, with 13 bases aligning to TRBD2. Germline V CDR1 and CDR2: MNHNS, SASEGT. The V gene end was trimmed by 6 bases and the J gene end by 5 bases; junction bases not matched to a gene: 10. The CDR3 runs 17 residues. The CDR3 coding sequence is TGTGCCAGCAGCTCCAGGACTAGCGGGGGTATAGACAATGAGCAGTTCTTC. Residues: CASSSRTSGGIDNEQFF.

V gene TRBV12-3 or TRBV12-4 combines with J gene TRBJ1-1; perhaps TRBD1 as D (5 bases). With 6 bases removed from V and 4 bases from J, the gap between germline ends came to 18 bases. CDR3 length equals 15 residues. This CDR3 is CASSPTGERGTEAFF. The CDR3 region has the DNA TGTGCCAGCAGCCCCACCGGGGAGAGGGGCACTGAAGCTTTCTTT.

The genes are TRBV27 and TRBJ2-7; no clear D. CDR1 and CDR2 (germline): MNHEY, SMNVEV (reference sequence). V was pared by 1 base and J by 6 bases, with 16 bases between. The CDR3 runs to 15 residues. CDR3 sequence: CASSLYDTRTGEQYF. CDR3 in DNA: TGTGCCAGCAGTTTATACGACACCCGAACGGGCGAGCAGTACTTC.

The table lists this clonotype with a few counts. The chain joins TRBV4-1 to TRBJ1-1; 11 bases agree with TRBD1. Germline CDR1 and CDR2: MGHRA and YSYEKL. The CDR3 is made up of 16 amino acids. Trimming at V came to 4 bases and at J to 4 bases, leaving 8 bases not matched to a gene. CDR3 in amino acids: CASSPGTGGSGTEAFF. In nucleotides, the CDR3 is TGCGCCAGCAGCCCGGGGACAGGGGGAAGTGGCACTGAAGCTTTCTTT.

This clonotype was picked up many times. The genes are TRBV4-1 and TRBJ1-3, with unresolved D. The length of the CDR3 is 16 residues. The V end was cut by 4 bases, the J end by 0 bases, with 13 bases between. Germline values: CDR1 MGHRA, CDR2 YSYEKL. CDR3 in DNA: TGCGCCAGCAGCCGTTGCTCCCTTTGCTCTGGAAACACCATATATTTT. This sequence encodes CASSRCSLCSGNTIYF.

This clonotype has just a few counts. This chain uses TRBV5-6 with TRBJ2-7; the D call may be TRBD1 or TRBD2 (5 bases each). Trimming removed 3 bases from V and 4 bases from J, with 14 bases in between. From germline, CDR1 is SGHDT and CDR2 YYEEEE. This CDR3 is 14 amino acids long. The CDR3 region is CASSSLTGPYEQYF. CDR3 DNA sequence: TGTGCCAGCAGCTCTCTAACGGGACCATACGAGCAGTACTTC. The whole variable domain, remainder taken from reference TRBV5-6 and TRBJ2-7, is DAGVTQSPTHLIKTRGQQVTLRCSPKSGHDTVSWYQQALGQGPQFIFQYYEEEERQRGNFPDRFSGHQFPNYSSELNVNALLLGDSALYLCASSSLTGPYEQYFGPGTRLTVT.

The CDR3 sequence: CASRLGPYSNQPQHF. For the CDR3, the DNA is TGTGCCAGCAGACTCGGACCTTATAGCAATCAGCCCCAGCATTTT. The chain is built from TRBV12-3 or TRBV12-4 and TRBJ1-5; no reliable D call. Trimming pared 6 bases from V and 0 bases from J, leaving 12 bases between. The CDR3 runs 15 residues.

The chain employs TRBV28 and TRBJ1-3; D is undetermined. Germline CDR1 and CDR2: MDHEN and SYDVKM. The CDR3 has 14 amino acids. The V end lost 2 bases, the J end lost 4 bases, and 9 bases lay between the germline ends. CDR3 loop: CASSLRGLGNTIYF. CDR3 bases: TGTGCCAGCAGTTTAAGAGGGCTGGGAAACACCATATATTTT.

The rearrangement joins TRBV7-9 to TRBJ2-1; 16 bases are a match to TRBD2. Germline V lookup: CDR1 SEHNR, CDR2 FQNEAQ (reference sequence). The CDR3 sequence is 18 residues long. V shed 6 bases, J shed 4 bases, and the junction held 9 bases outside the gene matches. CDR3: CASRLGLAGGPRYNEQFF. DNA for the CDR3: TGTGCCAGCAGACTGGGACTAGCGGGGGGGCCTCGGTACAATGAGCAGTTCTTC.

A few counts support this clonotype. The genes are TRBV6-2 or TRBV6-3 and TRBJ2-3; no clear D gene. Germline CDR1 and CDR2: MNHEY and SVGEGT. The germline V and J ends were trimmed by 2 bases and 6 bases, with 9 bases remaining between them. CDR3 size: 13 residues. In DNA form, the CDR3 reads TGTGCCAGCAGTTACCTGGGGATTGATACGCAGTATTTT. Translated, it gives CASSYLGIDTQYF.